The clone carrying this T cell receptor (beta chain) was counted ten times or more. Construction of the TCR beta libraries employed iRepertoire HTBI primers in conjunction with Arm-PCR of CDR3 regions. A single record per CDR3 protein comes from TCRdb applying MiXCR to the multiplex PCR reads. This table has 360,000 or so distinct CDR3 sequences, roughly 17% appearing once. The data originate from a study of regulatory T cells in long-lasting Graves disease. Specified time point: newly diagnosed GD, antithyroid drugs for less than 3 months. The authors made the TCR library using RNA they extracted from PBMCs. This CDR3 is built from 15 residues. The junction had 10 bases not matched to a gene; V was cut back by 2 bases and J by 4 bases. Germline CDR1 and CDR2: DFQATT and SNEGSKA (reference sequence). This sample was shared with a second study, whose subject was T cells in Graves' hyperthyroidism and ophthalmopathy. That publication notes: TCR CDR3 underwent first-round RT-PCR with the HTBI primer set. Ophthalmopathy, as predicted by the model, came a median roughly 6.8 months after the prediction.

The TCR sequence derives from a man aged 40-55 years with Graves disease. The material was peripheral blood mononuclear cells (PBMCs), obtained at new diagnosis, from a patient treated with antithyroid drugs. The chain joins TRBV20-1 to TRBJ1-1; 7 bases match TRBD1. The CDR3 region is CSARTSTGYFTEAFF. CDR3 sequence (DNA): TGCAGTGCTAGAACCTCGACAGGGTACTTCACTGAAGCTTTCTTT.